Listed below are T cell receptor beta chains from one sample, sequenced in a study of T cell responses to AZD1222 COVID-19 vaccine. Sequencing was performed with immunoSEQ multiplex PCR; in TCRdb, only in-frame clones are kept and a portion is missing. The table lists tens of thousands of clones, 89% of them singletons. The source material was peripheral blood, sampled 28 days after the second AZD1222 dose. All receptors derive from an adult who received the AZD1222 COVID-19 vaccine. Both conserved end residues are part of each CDR3. D genes are given only for firm matches. Expanded clones get a size class; other rows say once, few or many, or leave the size out.

clone_size	d_call	j_call	v_call	cdr3_aa	cdr3_nt
.	TRBD2	TRBJ2-3	TRBV5-4	CASSPGGVTDTQYF	TGTGCCAGCAGTCCCGGGGGGGTCACAGATACGCAGTATTTT
.	.	TRBJ2-2	TRBV7-9	CASSSSTGELFF	TGTGCCAGCAGCTCTAGCACCGGGGAGCTGTTTTTT
.	.	TRBJ2-3	TRBV28	CASSLGFTDTQYF	TGTGCCAGCAGTTTAGGGTTCACAGATACGCAGTATTTT
.	TRBD2	TRBJ2-5	TRBV2	CASSPSGETQYF	TGTGCCAGCAGCCCTAGCGGGGAGACCCAGTACTTC
.	TRBD1	TRBJ2-2	TRBV11-3	CASSQMTGSTGELFF	TGTGCCAGCAGCCAAATGACAGGGTCCACCGGGGAGCTGTTTTTT
.	.	TRBJ2-5	TRBV6-5	CASSSSGETQYF	TGTGCCAGCAGTTCCAGCGGAGAGACCCAGTACTTC
.	.	TRBJ1-2	TRBV14	CASSQGDYGYTF	TGTGCCAGCAGCCAGGGCGACTATGGCTACACCTTC
.	.	TRBJ2-2	TRBV5-4	CASSGLAPNTGELFF	TGTGCCAGCAGCGGGCTAGCGCCCAACACCGGGGAGCTGTTTTTT
.	.	TRBJ2-1	TRBV18	CASSPQEVEVYNEQFF	TGTGCCAGCTCACCCCAGGAGGTCGAGGTTTACAATGAGCAGTTCTTC
.	TRBD2	TRBJ2-7	TRBV5-6	CASSFRLAGGEEQYF	TGTGCCAGCAGCTTTCGGCTAGCGGGAGGAGAAGAGCAGTACTTC
.	TRBD1	TRBJ1-2	TRBV5-5	CASSPQPGQGSWRGYTF	TGTGCCAGCAGCCCCCAGCCGGGACAGGGATCGTGGCGTGGCTACACCTTC
.	TRBD1	TRBJ1-1	TRBV5-1	CASSASASRDRALGTEAFF	TGCGCCAGCAGTGCCTCGGCGTCCCGGGACAGGGCTCTGGGGACTGAAGCTTTCTTT
few	TRBD1	TRBJ1-2	TRBV7-8	CASSFLGQPSNYGYTF	TGTGCCAGCAGCTTCCTGGGACAGCCTTCTAACTATGGCTACACCTTC
.	.	TRBJ2-5	TRBV19	CASSISIGLYTGDQETQYF	TGTGCCAGTAGTATATCGATTGGCTTATACACGGGGGACCAAGAGACCCAGTACTTC
.	TRBD1	TRBJ2-6	TRBV7-9	CASSHTGVGANVLTF	TGTGCCAGCAGCCATACAGGGGTTGGGGCCAACGTCCTGACTTTC
once	.	TRBJ1-5	TRBV18	CASSPPGHRDQPQHF	TGTGCCAGCTCACCACCGGGACACCGTGATCAGCCCCAGCATTTT
.	.	TRBJ2-6	TRBV29-1	CSVVWTVTSSGANVLTF	TGCAGCGTTGTGTGGACAGTAACATCCTCTGGGGCCAACGTCCTGACTTTC
.	.	TRBJ1-1	TRBV28	CASSLAGWDTEAFF	TGTGCCAGCAGTTTAGCAGGTTGGGACACTGAAGCTTTCTTT
.	.	TRBJ2-1	TRBV28	CASSWTEIYNEQFF	TGTGCCAGCAGTTGGACAGAGATTTACAATGAGCAGTTCTTC
.	.	TRBJ1-5	TRBV19	CASTPLLVGNFKDQPQHF	TGTGCCAGTACCCCTCTTTTGGTGGGGAACTTCAAGGATCAGCCCCAGCATTTT
.	.	TRBJ2-1	TRBV5-4	CASSFLGGSYNEQFF	TGTGCCAGCAGCTTTTTAGGGGGGTCCTACAATGAGCAGTTCTTC
few	.	TRBJ2-1	TRBV11-2	CASTRLNGGNEQFF	TGTGCCAGCACCCGACTCAACGGGGGCAATGAGCAGTTCTTC
.	TRBD1	TRBJ2-2	TRBV25-1	CASSESRGLTGELFF	TGTGCCAGCAGTGAAAGCAGGGGGTTGACCGGGGAGCTGTTTTTT
.	TRBD1	TRBJ1-6	TRBV10-2	CATSGQNSPLHF	TGCGCCACCTCGGGACAGAATTCACCCCTCCACTTT
.	.	TRBJ2-1	TRBV2	CASSGGVEQFF	TGTGCCAGCAGTGGGGGGGTTGAGCAGTTCTTC
.	TRBD1	TRBJ2-7	TRBV18	CASSDGQGYEQYF	TGTGCCAGCTCAGATGGACAGGGGTACGAGCAGTACTTC
.	.	TRBJ1-2	TRBV4-1	CASSPGLGGRRGYGYTF	TGCGCCAGCAGCCCCGGTCTGGGGGGCCGGCGGGGCTATGGCTACACCTTC
.	.	TRBJ1-1	TRBV5-6	CASSFMGPLTEAFF	TGTGCCAGCAGCTTCATGGGGCCCCTCACTGAAGCTTTCTTT
.	.	TRBJ2-7	TRBV2	CASRPQGGTYEQYF	TGTGCCAGCAGGCCCCAGGGGGGAACCTACGAGCAGTACTTC
.	.	TRBJ2-3	TRBV5-1	CASRIFFTDTQYF	TGCGCCAGCAGGATCTTCTTTACAGATACGCAGTATTTT
few	.	TRBJ1-2	TRBV7-9	CASSLFPEADYGYTF	TGTGCCAGCAGCTTATTTCCCGAGGCCGACTATGGCTACACCTTC
.	TRBD2	TRBJ2-7	TRBV18	CASSLSGNAYEQYF	TGTGCCAGCTCCCTTAGCGGGAACGCCTACGAGCAGTACTTC
.	TRBD2	TRBJ2-7	TRBV29-1	CSITKAGVGREQYF	TGCAGCATTACTAAAGCGGGAGTAGGTCGCGAGCAGTACTTC
.	.	TRBJ2-3	TRBV10-3	CAISGSGPRGDTQYF	TGTGCCATCAGTGGTTCGGGGCCGAGGGGAGATACGCAGTATTTT
few	.	TRBJ2-7	TRBV9	CASGGGYEQYF	TGTGCCAGCGGGGGTGGCTACGAGCAGTACTTC
.	TRBD2	TRBJ2-3	TRBV7-9	CASSVSGREDTQYF	TGTGCCAGCAGCGTTAGCGGGAGAGAAGATACGCAGTATTTT
few	TRBD2	TRBJ2-2	TRBV19	CASRSRPTSGSGTGELFF	TGTGCCAGTAGATCGAGACCGACTAGCGGGAGCGGCACCGGGGAGCTGTTTTTT
.	TRBD2	TRBJ2-7	TRBV28	CASSPRPGLDWAYEQYF	TGTGCCAGCAGTCCTCGACCGGGACTAGATTGGGCCTACGAGCAGTACTTC
.	.	TRBJ1-5	TRBV19	CASSIREVNQPQHF	TGTGCCAGTAGTATAAGGGAGGTCAATCAGCCCCAGCATTTT
.	.	TRBJ1-1	TRBV11-3	CASSRNMGTEAFF	TGTGCCAGCAGTAGAAATATGGGCACTGAAGCTTTCTTT
.	.	TRBJ2-3	TRBV11-3	CASSATGLTDTQYF	TGTGCCAGCAGCGCGACAGGCCTCACAGATACGCAGTATTTT
.	.	TRBJ2-5	TRBV3-1/TRBV3-2	CASSPSGDRWQETQYF	TGTGCCAGCAGCCCCTCGGGGGATAGGTGGCAAGAGACCCAGTACTTC
.	.	TRBJ1-5	TRBV3-1/TRBV3-2	CASSQSAGTHQPQHF	TGTGCCAGCAGCCAATCCGCAGGGACGCATCAGCCCCAGCATTTT
.	TRBD1	TRBJ1-4	TRBV5-1	CASTLAAGGEKLFF	TGCGCCAGCACGCTTGCGGCAGGGGGAGAAAAACTGTTTTTT
.	.	TRBJ2-1	TRBV29-1	CSVEQGGYNEQFF	TGCAGCGTTGAACAGGGGGGATACAATGAGCAGTTCTTC
once	.	TRBJ1-2	TRBV30	CAWSFLQGGYGYTF	TGTGCCTGGAGCTTTCTACAGGGAGGTTATGGCTACACCTTC
.	TRBD1	TRBJ2-7	TRBV9	CASSDGQGQTYEQYF	TGTGCCAGCAGTGACGGACAGGGCCAAACCTACGAGCAGTACTTC
.	TRBD1	TRBJ1-5	TRBV28	CASRLQGSDQPQHF	TGTGCCAGCAGATTACAGGGGTCGGATCAGCCCCAGCATTTT
.	.	TRBJ2-7	TRBV6-5	CAAQVRESHYEQYF	TGTGCAGCCCAGGTCCGCGAAAGCCACTACGAGCAGTACTTC
.	.	TRBJ1-4	TRBV7-9	CASSLEQGGEKLFF	TGTGCCAGCAGCTTGGAGCAGGGCGGAGAAAAACTGTTTTTT
.	.	TRBJ1-4	TRBV23-1	CASSSPTGSIGEKLFF	TGCGCCAGCAGTTCACCGACAGGAAGTATAGGGGAAAAACTGTTTTTT
.	TRBD1	TRBJ1-5	TRBV19	CASSKGTGGSHQPQHF	TGTGCCAGTAGTAAGGGGACAGGGGGATCGCATCAGCCCCAGCATTTT
.	TRBD1	TRBJ1-5	TRBV5-1	CASSSTGGINQPQHF	TGCGCCAGCAGCTCCACAGGGGGCATCAATCAGCCCCAGCATTTT
.	.	TRBJ1-5	TRBV10-1	CASTDIRVPSNQPQHF	TGCGCCAGCACGGATATTCGGGTGCCAAGCAATCAGCCCCAGCATTTT
.	.	TRBJ2-2	TRBV24-1	CATSDPTKTQNTGELFF	TGTGCCACCAGTGATCCCACCAAAACCCAGAACACCGGGGAGCTGTTTTTT